This T cell receptor beta chain derives from a study of early T cells in non-severe SARS-CoV-2 infection. Study information: Investigators sequenced bulk RNA drawn from unsorted whole blood, and chains remained unpaired. Study outcomes and limitations: VDJdb-based annotation leaned toward anti-spike CD8 responses and missed private and CD4 specificities.

Unique molecular identifiers were added to individual cDNA molecules. TCRdb redid the calling of the 5' RACE reads with MiXCR, one entry per CDR3 protein. The sample carries tens of thousands of distinct CDR3 sequences, about 11% recorded once. The length of the CDR3 is 14 residues. Trimming took 3 bases from V and 7 from J, leaving 15 bases between them. Germline V gene sequence: CDR1 MDHEN, CDR2 SYDVKM. In the case of this clonotype: The antigen is undetermined.

The chain carries TRBV28 and TRBJ1-2; D gene uncertain. The source material was whole blood, sampled at baseline. This receptor was identified in an adult who was a healthcare worker with PCR-confirmed SARS-CoV-2 infection or an uninfected control (not recorded which). The donor label of this sample is uncertain. The CDR3 DNA sequence: TGTGCCAGCAGTTTCCGCCCAATTCGTTCTGGCTACACCTTC. This encodes CASSFRPIRSGYTF.